This T cell receptor beta chain was sequenced in a study of CD4 T cells in relation to SARS-CoV-2 and coronaviruses. Study-wide background: After nine to eleven days of antigen culture, PBMC TCR beta CDR3s were sequenced.

Of note for this clone: Its antigen remains unknown.

Cryopreserved PBMCs were CD4-enriched, then split into naive and memory cells. Method: immunoSEQ multiplex PCR; TCRdb's copy keeps in-frame clones and lacks some. The sample consists of tens of thousands of clones, roughly 82% of them appearing once. CDR3 length equals 13 residues. CDR1 SGHTA and CDR2 FQGNSA come from the germline V gene. V lost 2 bases and J 1 base, leaving 4 bases between the germline ends. Points from the study as a whole: Each donor contributed either pre-pandemic or post-infection samples, not both.

This clonotype originated in an adult with COVID-19. Sequencing was done on a sample of memory CD4+ T cells from PBMCs, cultured in vitro. The chain has TRBV7-2 and TRBJ2-3; D remains ambiguous. Here the CDR3 reads CASSLSGTDTQYF. The CDR3, as DNA: TGTGCCAGCAGCTTAAGCGGCACAGATACGCAGTATTTT.